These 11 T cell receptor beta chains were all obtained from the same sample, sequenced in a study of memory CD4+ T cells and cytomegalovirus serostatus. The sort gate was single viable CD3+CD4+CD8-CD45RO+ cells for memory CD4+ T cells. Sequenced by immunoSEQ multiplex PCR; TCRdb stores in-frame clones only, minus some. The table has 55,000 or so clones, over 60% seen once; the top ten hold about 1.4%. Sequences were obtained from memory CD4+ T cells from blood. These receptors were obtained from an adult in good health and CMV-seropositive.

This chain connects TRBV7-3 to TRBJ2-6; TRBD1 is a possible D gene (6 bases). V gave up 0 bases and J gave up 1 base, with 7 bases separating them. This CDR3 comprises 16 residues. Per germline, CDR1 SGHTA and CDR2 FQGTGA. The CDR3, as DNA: TGTGCCAGCAGCTTAACGCAGGGGTCTGGGGCCAACGTCCTGACTTTC. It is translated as CASSLTQGSGANVLTF. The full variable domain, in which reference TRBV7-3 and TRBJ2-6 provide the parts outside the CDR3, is GAGVSQTPSNKVTEKGKYVELRCDPISGHTALYWYRQSLGQGPEFLIYFQGTGAADDSGLPNDRFFAVRPEGSVSTLKIQRTERGDSAVYLCASSLTQGSGANVLTFGAGSRLTVL.

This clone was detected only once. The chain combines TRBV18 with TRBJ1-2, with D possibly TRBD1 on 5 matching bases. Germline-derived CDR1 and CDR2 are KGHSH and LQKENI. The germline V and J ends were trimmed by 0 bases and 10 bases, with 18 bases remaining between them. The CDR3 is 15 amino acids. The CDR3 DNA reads TGTGCCAGCTCACCACCTTGGAGACAGACTAAGGACTACACCTTC. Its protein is CASSPPWRQTKDYTF.

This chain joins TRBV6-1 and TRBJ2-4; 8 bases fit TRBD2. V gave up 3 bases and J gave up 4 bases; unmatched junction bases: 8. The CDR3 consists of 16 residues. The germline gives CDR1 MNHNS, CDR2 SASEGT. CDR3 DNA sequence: TGTGCCAGCAGTGATCGCGCGGGGGGACTTAAAAACATTCAGTACTTC. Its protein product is CASSDRAGGLKNIQYF.

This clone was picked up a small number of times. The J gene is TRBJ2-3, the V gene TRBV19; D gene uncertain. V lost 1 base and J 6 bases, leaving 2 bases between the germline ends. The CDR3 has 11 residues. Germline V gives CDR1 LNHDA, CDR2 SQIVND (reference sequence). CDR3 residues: CASSIGDTQYF. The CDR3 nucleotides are TGTGCCAGTAGTATAGGGGATACGCAGTATTTT.

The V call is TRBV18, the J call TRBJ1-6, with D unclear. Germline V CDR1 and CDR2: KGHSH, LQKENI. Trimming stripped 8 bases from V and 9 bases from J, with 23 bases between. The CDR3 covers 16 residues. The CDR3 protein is CASTSGGVGTISPLHF. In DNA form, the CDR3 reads TGTGCCAGCACCTCCGGAGGCGTCGGAACGATTTCACCCCTCCACTTT.

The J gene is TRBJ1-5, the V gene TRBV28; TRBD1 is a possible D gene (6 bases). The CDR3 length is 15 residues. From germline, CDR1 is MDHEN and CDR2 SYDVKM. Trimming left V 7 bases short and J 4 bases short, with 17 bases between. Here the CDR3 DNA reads TGTGCCAGCAACCAACAGGGAGATAGGAATCAGCCCCAGCATTTT. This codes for CASNQQGDRNQPQHF.

The CDR3: CARQARSSYEQYF. For the CDR3, the DNA is TGTGCCCGGCAGGCGAGGAGCTCCTACGAGCAGTACTTC. The chain joins TRBV30 to TRBJ2-7; the D is unclear. This CDR3 contains 13 residues. Per the germline V gene, CDR1 is GTSNPN and CDR2 is SVGIG (reference sequence). Trimming left V 8 bases short and J 0 bases short, with 14 bases between.

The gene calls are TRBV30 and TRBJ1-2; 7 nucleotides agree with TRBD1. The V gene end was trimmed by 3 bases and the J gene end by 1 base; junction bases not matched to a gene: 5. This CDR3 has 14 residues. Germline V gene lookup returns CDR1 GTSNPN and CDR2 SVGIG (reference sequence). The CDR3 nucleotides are TGTGCCTGGAGCTCAAGGGGGCTTAACTATGGCTACACCTTC. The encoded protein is CAWSSRGLNYGYTF.

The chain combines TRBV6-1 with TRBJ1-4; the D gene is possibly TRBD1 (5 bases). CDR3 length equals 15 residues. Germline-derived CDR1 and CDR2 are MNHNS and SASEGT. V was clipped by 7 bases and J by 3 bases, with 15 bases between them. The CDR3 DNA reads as TGTGCCAGCAACTTCCGGGGGGGTCCTAATGAAAAACTGTTTTTT. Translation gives CASNFRGGPNEKLFF.

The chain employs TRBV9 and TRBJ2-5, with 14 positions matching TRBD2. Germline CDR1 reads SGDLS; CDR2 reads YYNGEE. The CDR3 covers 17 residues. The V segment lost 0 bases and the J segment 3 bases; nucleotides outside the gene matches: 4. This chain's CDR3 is CASSVGLAGGPEETQYF. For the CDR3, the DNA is TGTGCCAGCAGCGTAGGACTAGCGGGAGGGCCGGAAGAGACCCAGTACTTC.

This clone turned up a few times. In DNA, the CDR3 is TGCAGCGCCTCGGACAGGATGGGCGAGCAGTACTTC. This gives the protein CSASDRMGEQYF. The chain links TRBV29-1 to TRBJ2-7, with TRBD1 matching 7 bases. Germline lookup yields CDR1 SQVTM and CDR2 ANQGSEA. The CDR3 extends over 12 amino acids. V lost 7 bases, J lost 6 bases, and 9 bases stayed unmatched.